Listed below are T cell receptor beta chains from one sample, sequenced in a study of long-term antiretroviral therapy in people with HIV. Some clones are missing from TCRdb's copy, which holds only in-frame ones; the method was immunoSEQ multiplex PCR. This sample has 25,000 or so clones, with roughly nine tenths found just once. Specimen: unsorted PBMCs, collected 1.9 years after starting antiretroviral therapy. The receptors come from a young woman with HIV. Each CDR3 is given with its conserved first and last residue. The D gene is left open where the match is weak. The listing skips clone size in some rows; elsewhere it reads once, few, many or a size class.

J gene | V gene | D gene | clone size | CDR3 DNA | CDR3 protein
TRBJ1-1 | TRBV29-1 | TRBD1 | few | TGCAGCGTTGGGGGAGGGGGCAGAGCTTTCTTT | CSVGGGGRAFF
TRBJ1-3 | TRBV5-1 | - | - | TGCGCCAGCACCGTTGAGGGGAACCCTGGAAACACCATATATTTT | CASTVEGNPGNTIYF
TRBJ2-5 | TRBV2 | - | - | TGTGCCAGCAGTATTCAAGAGACCCAGTACTTC | CASSIQETQYF
TRBJ2-5 | TRBV5-1 | - | - | TGCGCCAGCAGCTTGAGCGGCCAAGAGACCCAGTACTTC | CASSLSGQETQYF
TRBJ1-2 | TRBV12-5 | - | - | TGTGCTAGTGGTTTTAGGACCACGGACGGGAACTATGGCTACACCTTC | CASGFRTTDGNYGYTF
TRBJ1-6 | TRBV19 | - | - | TGTGCCAGTAACCCTTCAGGCGGCGTAATGCCCCTCCACTTT | CASNPSGGVMPLHF
TRBJ2-2 | TRBV4-1 | - | - | TGCGCCAGCAGCTCCCAGGCCGGAGTTAACACCGGGGAGCTGTTTTTT | CASSSQAGVNTGELFF
TRBJ1-2 | TRBV5-6 | - | - | TGTGCCAGCAGCTTGGAAGGGTTTGGGGGTTCTGGCTACACCTTC | CASSLEGFGGSGYTF
TRBJ1-5 | TRBV19 | TRBD1 | - | TGTGCCAGTAGTATTGGGACAGGGTCCCCCCAGCATTTT | CASSIGTGSPQHF
TRBJ1-2 | TRBV5-1 | TRBD1 | - | TGCGCCAGCAGCTCGGGACAGGGTGAGGGTGGCTACACCTTC | CASSSGQGEGGYTF
TRBJ2-2 | TRBV7-2 | TRBD2 | - | TGTGCCAGCAGCTTCTCGGGGGGGTACACCGGGGAGCTGTTTTTT | CASSFSGGYTGELFF
TRBJ2-3 | TRBV11-2 | - | - | TGTGCCAGCAGCTTAGGGATTCGGGGGCCCGGCGGGGTTCGTGATACGCAGTATTTT | CASSLGIRGPGGVRDTQYF
TRBJ2-1 | TRBV5-5 | - | - | TGTGCCAGCAGCCCCCTGGGCCCCTCCAATGAGCAGTTCTTC | CASSPLGPSNEQFF
TRBJ2-1 | TRBV27 | - | - | TGTGCCAGTACCCCGTGGGGCGATAACAATGAGCAGTTCTTC | CASTPWGDNNEQFF
TRBJ1-1 | TRBV29-1 | - | - | TGCAGCGCCCCCGGGACTAGTCTATTCTCCTCAGAAGCTTTCTTT | CSAPGTSLFSSEAFF
TRBJ1-4 | TRBV19 | - | - | TGTGCCAGTAGTATCGTCAGGGGAACTAATGAAAAACTGTTTTTT | CASSIVRGTNEKLFF
TRBJ2-5 | TRBV5-1 | - | - | TGCGCCAGCAGCTTGGCCGCTCGGACTCAAGAGACCCAGTACTTC | CASSLAARTQETQYF
TRBJ2-5 | TRBV30 | - | - | TGTGCCTGGAGCTCGGACGAGGAGACCCAGTACTTC | CAWSSDEETQYF
TRBJ1-1 | TRBV10-3 | - | - | TGTGCCATCAGTGGGGGGACCGCTGAAGCTTTCTTT | CAISGGTAEAFF
TRBJ2-4 | TRBV29-1 | - | - | TGCAGCGTTGAAAAGCTTGTTGGGGAACGTGCCAAAAACATTCAGTACTTC | CSVEKLVGERAKNIQYF
TRBJ2-2 | TRBV14 | TRBD1 | - | TGTGCCAGCAGCCATCACGGAGATACAGGGGGGTCTGTGTACACCGGGGAGCTGTTTTTT | CASSHHGDTGGSVYTGELFF
TRBJ1-2 | TRBV9 | - | - | TGTGCCAGCAGCGTAGTCAAGTTAACTTCTACTTTCTATGGCTACACCTTC | CASSVVKLTSTFYGYTF
TRBJ1-5 | TRBV29-1 | TRBD1 | - | TGCAGCGTCCTCGACAGGGTTGATCAGCCCCAGCATTTT | CSVLDRVDQPQHF
TRBJ2-3 | TRBV6-1 | TRBD1 | - | TGTGCCAGCAGTGCGGACAGGGCAGATACGCAGTATTTT | CASSADRADTQYF
TRBJ1-5 | TRBV2 | - | few | TGTGCCAGCAGTGAAGAACCTCAGCCCCAGCATTTT | CASSEEPQPQHF
TRBJ1-1 | TRBV30 | - | - | TGTGCCTGGAGTGTCTGGGCAGGTGGGAACACTGAAGCTTTCTTT | CAWSVWAGGNTEAFF
TRBJ1-1 | TRBV11-1 | TRBD1 | - | TGTGCCAGCAGCCCGACAGGGCTGAACACTGAAGCTTTCTTT | CASSPTGLNTEAFF
TRBJ1-2 | TRBV19 | - | once | TGTGCCAGTGCAAGGGAGGGAGGTCGGGGCTACACCTTC | CASAREGGRGYTF
TRBJ1-6 | TRBV9 | TRBD1 | - | TGTGCCAGCACAGGGACAGATAATTCACCCCTCCACTTT | CASTGTDNSPLHF
TRBJ2-2 | TRBV5-1 | TRBD1 | - | TGCGCCAGCAGCTTGGGACAGGGTACCGGGGAGCTGTTTTTT | CASSLGQGTGELFF
TRBJ1-1 | TRBV18 | - | - | TGTGCCAGCTCACCTCTCGAGGGCGGGATGACTGAAGCTTTCTTT | CASSPLEGGMTEAFF
TRBJ1-5 | TRBV5-8 | - | few | TGTGCCAGCAGGTTGGCGGGGACCAGCAATCAGCCCCAGCATTTT | CASRLAGTSNQPQHF
TRBJ1-1 | TRBV7-6 | TRBD1 | few | TGTGCCAGCAGCTTAGCGCAGGGGGGGGGAACTGAAGCTTTCTTT | CASSLAQGGGTEAFF
TRBJ1-4 | TRBV29-1 | TRBD1 | few | TGCAGCGTTAGTCGACAGGGGGGTGAAAAACTGTTTTTT | CSVSRQGGEKLFF
TRBJ2-4 | TRBV10-2 | - | - | TGCGCCAGCAGGATACAAACAGGTTCTACCCGTAAAAACATTCAGTACTTC | CASRIQTGSTRKNIQYF
TRBJ2-5 | TRBV29-1 | TRBD2 | once | TGCAGCGTTGTTTGGGGGGGAGAGACCCAGTACTTC | CSVVWGGETQYF
TRBJ1-1 | TRBV18 | TRBD1 | - | TGTGCCAGCTCAAGCAGGGGGGACACTGAAGCTTTCTTT | CASSSRGDTEAFF
TRBJ2-3 | TRBV9 | - | - | TGTGCCAGCAGCGTAGACAGCACAGATACGCAGTATTTT | CASSVDSTDTQYF
TRBJ2-5 | TRBV12-5 | - | - | TGTGCTAGTGGTCAAACAGGGTCAAGAGAGACCCAGTACTTC | CASGQTGSRETQYF
TRBJ1-5 | TRBV5-6 | - | - | TGTGCCAGCAGCTTGGCCAGTGTAGGGGCAATTCAGCCCCAGCATTTT | CASSLASVGAIQPQHF
TRBJ1-1 | TRBV30 | - | - | TGTGCCTGGAGTAGGCAAGGCTTTGAAGCTTTCTTT | CAWSRQGFEAFF
TRBJ1-2 | TRBV7-8 | TRBD1 | - | TGTGCCAGCAGCCCTAGGGGGGACAGTAACTATGGCTACACCTTC | CASSPRGDSNYGYTF